Listed below are T cell receptor beta chains from one sample, sequenced in a study of blood T cells in healthy people across ages. TCRdb itself ran the 5' RACE reads through MiXCR, one entry per CDR3 protein. The table records about 1,400,000 distinct CDR3 sequences, around 55% of them present only once. Sequencing was performed on blood. These receptors were collected from a man aged 18 to 30 in good health. Both conserved end residues are part of each CDR3. D genes are given only for firm matches. Clone size is not always given. Where it is, it says once, few, many or a class for expanded clones.

cdr3_aa	cdr3_nt	d_call	v_call	clone_size	j_call
CASSPPFRQGREKLFF	TGTGCCAGCAGCCCACCTTTCCGACAGGGACGGGAAAAACTGTTTTTT	TRBD1	TRBV7-2	.	TRBJ1-4
CSAPLGEAGTQYF	TGCAGTGCCCCGTTAGGGGAAGCGGGTACGCAGTATTTT	.	TRBV20-1	.	TRBJ2-3
CASSEVRNTGELFF	TGTGCCAGCAGTGAAGTCCGAAACACCGGGGAGCTGTTTTTT	.	TRBV6-1	.	TRBJ2-2
CASSPVAGAHNEQFF	TGTGCCAGCTCCCCGGTCGCCGGAGCACACAATGAGCAGTTCTTC	.	TRBV18	.	TRBJ2-1
CASSLQGGYEQYF	TGTGCCAGCAGTTTACAGGGGGGCTACGAGCAGTACTTC	.	TRBV12-3/TRBV12-4	many	TRBJ2-7
CASSSVGWGKETQYF	TGTGCCAGCAGCTCCGTGGGGTGGGGGAAAGAGACCCAGTACTTC	.	TRBV7-9	.	TRBJ2-5
CASSYSGLSIEAFF	TGTGCCAGCAGTTACTCCGGCTTGTCTATTGAAGCTTTCTTT	.	TRBV6-5	.	TRBJ1-1
CASSSDRPLTYNEQFF	TGTGCCAGCAGTAGCGACAGACCGCTTACCTACAATGAGCAGTTCTTC	.	TRBV28	.	TRBJ2-1
CASSFDGGGETQYF	TGTGCCAGCAGCTTCGACGGGGGAGGGGAGACCCAGTACTTC	TRBD2	TRBV7-9	.	TRBJ2-5
CASSSTSFSEQFF	TGTGCCAGCAGTTCGACTAGTTTCAGTGAGCAGTTCTTC	.	TRBV28	once	TRBJ2-1
CASSQGSAGGPYNEQFF	TGCGCCAGCAGCCAGGGATCAGCGGGGGGACCATACAATGAGCAGTTCTTC	TRBD2	TRBV4-1	.	TRBJ2-1
CASSGMRANYGYTF	TGTGCCAGCAGTGGGATGAGAGCTAACTATGGCTACACCTTC	.	TRBV7-8	.	TRBJ1-2
CASQPYRGQTGELFF	TGTGCCAGCCAACCCTACAGGGGGCAAACCGGGGAGCTGTTTTTT	TRBD1	TRBV2	.	TRBJ2-2
CSANRGGYANEKLFF	TGCAGTGCGAATAGGGGAGGGTATGCTAATGAAAAACTGTTTTTT	.	TRBV20-1	.	TRBJ1-4
CASSSGPRGGGNTIYF	TGTGCCAGCAGCTCAGGCCCCCGGGGTGGCGGAAACACCATATATTTT	.	TRBV12-1	.	TRBJ1-3
CASSVSTPGNIQYF	TGTGCCAGCAGTGTGAGTACCCCGGGGAACATTCAGTACTTC	.	TRBV12-3/TRBV12-4	.	TRBJ2-4
CSARAGNGAYNEQFF	TGCAGTGCTAGAGCGGGGAACGGAGCCTACAATGAGCAGTTCTTC	.	TRBV20-1	.	TRBJ2-1
CSARDKSRWLADSYEQYF	TGCAGTGCTAGAGATAAGTCTCGCTGGCTAGCGGATTCCTACGAGCAGTACTTC	TRBD2	TRBV20-1	.	TRBJ2-7
CASSFYGNYEQYF	TGTGCCAGCAGTTTTTACGGGAACTACGAGCAGTACTTC	.	TRBV27	.	TRBJ2-7
CASSQAGANEQYF	TGTGCCAGCAGCCAAGCGGGAGCGAACGAGCAGTACTTC	.	TRBV4-2	few	TRBJ2-7
CSATRQGKDYGYTF	TGCAGTGCTACTAGACAGGGGAAAGACTATGGCTACACCTTC	TRBD1	TRBV20-1	.	TRBJ1-2
CSVVQGTSGYTF	TGCAGCGTTGTGCAGGGAACAAGTGGCTACACCTTC	.	TRBV29-1	.	TRBJ1-2
CASSLNIMTEAFF	TGCGCCAGCAGCTTAAACATTATGACTGAAGCTTTCTTT	.	TRBV5-1	once	TRBJ1-1
CASSFLAGNTDTQYF	TGTGCCAGCAGTTTCCTAGCGGGGAATACAGATACGCAGTATTTT	TRBD2	TRBV7-9	.	TRBJ2-3
CASSLGRAHEQYF	TGTGCCAGCAGTTTAGGCAGGGCCCACGAGCAGTACTTC	.	TRBV27	once	TRBJ2-7
CASSLSVRPDTQYF	TGTGCCAGCAGCTTAAGTGTCAGACCAGATACGCAGTATTTT	.	TRBV7-9	.	TRBJ2-3
CASSLGIWGTLGLDNEQFF	TGTGCCAGCAGCTTGGGAATTTGGGGGACACTAGGGCTTGACAATGAGCAGTTCTTC	.	TRBV7-2	.	TRBJ2-1
CASSLTSGGDEQFF	TGTGCCAGCAGTTTAACTAGCGGGGGGGACGAGCAGTTCTTC	TRBD2	TRBV27	.	TRBJ2-1
CASSEFGLRGTDTQYF	TGTGCCAGCAGCGAATTCGGGCTAAGGGGCACAGATACGCAGTATTTT	.	TRBV25-1	.	TRBJ2-3
CSAPDHNYGYTF	TGCAGTGCACCGGACCATAACTATGGCTACACCTTC	.	TRBV20-1	.	TRBJ1-2
CSARGLDSPHQPQHF	TGCAGTGCTAGAGGCCTTGACAGCCCTCATCAGCCCCAGCATTTT	.	TRBV20-1	.	TRBJ1-5
CASSSPTADSYNEQFF	TGTGCCAGCAGCTCCCCCACAGCAGACTCCTACAATGAGCAGTTCTTC	.	TRBV7-9	.	TRBJ2-1
CASSLVGSTEAFF	TGTGCCAGCAGTTTAGTCGGCAGCACTGAAGCTTTCTTT	.	TRBV27	.	TRBJ1-1
CASSHEPGQTSYEQYF	TGCGCCAGCAGCCATGAGCCGGGACAGACTTCCTACGAGCAGTACTTC	TRBD1	TRBV4-1	.	TRBJ2-7
CASSGRRVFEAFF	TGCGCCAGCAGTGGACGTAGGGTATTTGAAGCTTTCTTT	.	TRBV10-2	.	TRBJ1-1
CSVEAGQIPYEQYF	TGCAGCGTTGAAGCGGGGCAAATACCCTACGAGCAGTACTTC	.	TRBV29-1	few	TRBJ2-7
CSGHLPSGGPADYEQYF	TGCAGTGGTCATCTTCCCAGCGGGGGGCCTGCCGACTACGAGCAGTACTTC	TRBD2	TRBV20-1	.	TRBJ2-7
CTALSFRSEAFF	TGCACCGCTTTGAGTTTTCGGTCTGAAGCTTTCTTT	.	TRBV20-1	.	TRBJ1-1
CASSPGTGGALNEQFF	TGTGCCAGCAGCCCTGGGACAGGGGGAGCCCTGAATGAGCAGTTCTTC	TRBD1	TRBV7-9	.	TRBJ2-1
CASSRMRNEQFF	TGTGCCAGCAGTCGGATGAGAAATGAGCAGTTCTTC	.	TRBV28	.	TRBJ2-1
CASSLEGLQTYEQYF	TGTGCCAGCAGCTTAGAGGGACTCCAAACCTACGAGCAGTACTTC	.	TRBV7-2	few	TRBJ2-7
CASTSLGTRRGYTF	TGTGCCAGCACATCTCTGGGGACACGGCGAGGCTACACCTTC	.	TRBV11-2	.	TRBJ1-2
CSVDRDREEIQYF	TGCAGCGTTGATCGTGACAGGGAAGAGATCCAGTACTTC	TRBD1	TRBV29-1	.	TRBJ2-7
CSAPRAYRDNEQFF	TGCAGTGCCCCGAGGGCCTACAGGGACAATGAGCAGTTCTTC	.	TRBV20-1	few	TRBJ2-1
CSVGAESSYEQYF	TGCAGCGTTGGGGCAGAAAGCTCCTACGAGCAGTACTTC	.	TRBV29-1	few	TRBJ2-7
CASGKPGLPHNEQFF	TGTGCCAGTGGAAAACCGGGACTCCCTCACAATGAGCAGTTCTTC	.	TRBV19	.	TRBJ2-1
CSARALGLGETQYF	TGCAGTGCTAGGGCCTTGGGCCTTGGGGAGACCCAGTACTTC	.	TRBV20-1	.	TRBJ2-5
CASSLNGGGAQYF	TGTGCCAGCAGTTTAAATGGCGGGGGGGCCCAGTACTTC	TRBD2	TRBV27	few	TRBJ2-5
CSASAGRLAGFEQFF	TGCAGTGCTTCCGCGGGGAGACTAGCGGGATTTGAGCAGTTCTTC	TRBD2	TRBV20-1	.	TRBJ2-1
CAAGDRGNEQFF	TGTGCCGCCGGGGACAGAGGCAATGAGCAGTTCTTC	TRBD1	TRBV10-3	few	TRBJ2-1
CSVVGRGWDEQFF	TGCAGCGTGGTTGGACGGGGATGGGATGAGCAGTTCTTC	.	TRBV29-1	.	TRBJ2-1
CASTPAGDTQYF	TGTGCCAGCACACCCGCCGGGGATACGCAGTATTTT	.	TRBV12-3/TRBV12-4	few	TRBJ2-3
CASSLLRSSGAQYF	TGTGCCAGCAGCTTACTCCGCTCCTCTGGGGCGCAGTATTTT	.	TRBV7-8	.	TRBJ2-3
CASSRVPGASDTQYF	TGCGCCAGCTCCCGAGTTCCCGGGGCCTCGGATACGCAGTATTTT	.	TRBV4-1	few	TRBJ2-3
CASMWAGELFF	TGTGCCAGCATGTGGGCCGGGGAGCTGTTTTTT	.	TRBV6-6	.	TRBJ2-2
CASSQDWAGGYEQYF	TGTGCCAGCAGCCAAGATTGGGCGGGAGGCTACGAGCAGTACTTC	TRBD2	TRBV3-1	.	TRBJ2-7
CSARLGRLGTF	TGCAGTGCTCGCCTGGGACGACTCGGCACCTTC	.	TRBV20-1	.	TRBJ1-2